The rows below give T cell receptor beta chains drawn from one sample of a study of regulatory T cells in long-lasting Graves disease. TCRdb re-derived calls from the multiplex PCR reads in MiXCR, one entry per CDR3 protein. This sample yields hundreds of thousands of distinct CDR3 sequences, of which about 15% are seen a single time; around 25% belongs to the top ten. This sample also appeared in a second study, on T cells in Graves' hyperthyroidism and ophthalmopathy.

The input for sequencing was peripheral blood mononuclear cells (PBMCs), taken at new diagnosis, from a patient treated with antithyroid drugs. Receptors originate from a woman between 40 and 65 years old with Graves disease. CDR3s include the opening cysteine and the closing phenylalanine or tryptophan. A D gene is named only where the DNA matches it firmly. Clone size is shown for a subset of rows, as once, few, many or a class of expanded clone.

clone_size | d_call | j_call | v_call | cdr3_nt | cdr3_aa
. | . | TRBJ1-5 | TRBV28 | TGTGCCAGCAGTTTTCCGGGTGTACAGCCCCAGCATTTT | CASSFPGVQPQHF
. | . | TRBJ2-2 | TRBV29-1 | TGCAGCGTTGGGGGTGGAGCGTCGGGGACCGGGGAGCTGTTTTTT | CSVGGGASGTGELFF
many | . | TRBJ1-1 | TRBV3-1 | TGCGCCAGCAGCTTGAAGACAGCGAACACTGAAGCTTTCTTT | CASSLKTANTEAFF
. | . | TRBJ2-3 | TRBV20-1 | TGCAGTGCTAGCTTATACTACAAGGACAGCACAGATACGCAGTATTTT | CSASLYYKDSTDTQYF
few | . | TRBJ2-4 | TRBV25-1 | TGTGCCAGCAGTGAATCAGGAGGAACTTCCAAAAACATTCAGTACTTC | CASSESGGTSKNIQYF
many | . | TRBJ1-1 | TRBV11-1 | TGTGCCAGCAGCCGCCGGGACGCTGGGGCTGAAGCTTTCTTT | CASSRRDAGAEAFF
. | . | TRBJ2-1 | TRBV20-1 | TGCAGTGCTAGAGATGGCTCTCGGGGGTTAGGCAATGAGCAGTTCTTC | CSARDGSRGLGNEQFF
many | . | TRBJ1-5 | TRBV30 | TGTGCCTGGAGTATGGGCTATAGCAATCAGCCCCAGCATTTT | CAWSMGYSNQPQHF
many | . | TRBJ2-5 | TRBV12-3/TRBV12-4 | TGTGCCAGCACCCCCGGAGGTACGGGTGAGACCCAGTACTTC | CASTPGGTGETQYF
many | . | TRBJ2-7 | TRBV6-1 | TGTGCCGGGGGCGAGGGTCCCTACAGATACGAGCAGTACTTC | CAGGEGPYRYEQYF
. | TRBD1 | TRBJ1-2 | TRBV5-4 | TGTGCCAGCAGCAGGGGACAGGGTTCTAACTATGGCTACACCTTC | CASSRGQGSNYGYTF
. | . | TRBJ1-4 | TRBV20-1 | TGCAGTGCCCCTGAAAGAGGGTTGGCTAATGAAAAACTGTTTTTT | CSAPERGLANEKLFF
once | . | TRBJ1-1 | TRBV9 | TGTGCCAGCAGCGTAGTTAGGGGGGGAACTGAAGCTTTCTTT | CASSVVRGGTEAFF
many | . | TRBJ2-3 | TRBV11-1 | TGTGCCAGCAGCTCGTTCCCCGGTTCAGGGTGGACAGATACGCAGTATTTT | CASSSFPGSGWTDTQYF
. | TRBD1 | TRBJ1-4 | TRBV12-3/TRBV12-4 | TGTGCCAGCAGCCACCGACAGGGATCTAATGAAAAACTGTTTTTT | CASSHRQGSNEKLFF
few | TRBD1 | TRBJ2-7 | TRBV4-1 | TGCGCCAGCAGCCACCAACAGGGGGCAAATCAGTACGAGCAGTACTTC | CASSHQQGANQYEQYF
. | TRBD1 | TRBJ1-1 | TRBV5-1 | TGCGCCAGCAGACTGGACAGGTCGCGGGGAGTCAACACTGAAGCTTTCTTT | CASRLDRSRGVNTEAFF
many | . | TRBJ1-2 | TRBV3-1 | TGTGCCAGCAGCCAACCAGACAACTATGGCTACACCTTC | CASSQPDNYGYTF
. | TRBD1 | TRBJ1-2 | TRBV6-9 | TGTGCCAGCAGTTCTCCGGGACAGGGAGACGGCTACACCTTC | CASSSPGQGDGYTF
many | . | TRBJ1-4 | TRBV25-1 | TGTGCCAGCAGTGATTCCCGACAGGTTAATGAAAAACTGTTTTTT | CASSDSRQVNEKLFF
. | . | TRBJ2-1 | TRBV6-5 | TGTGCCAGCAGTTTCTCGTCAGGGATAGGATCCTACAATGAGCAGTTCTTC | CASSFSSGIGSYNEQFF
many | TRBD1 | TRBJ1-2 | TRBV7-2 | TGTGCCAGCAGCTTAGGGACAGGGAACTATGGCTACACCTTC | CASSLGTGNYGYTF
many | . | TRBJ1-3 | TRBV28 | TGTGCCAGCAGTGGGGAACAGGGAGGGACTGGAAACACCATATATTTT | CASSGEQGGTGNTIYF
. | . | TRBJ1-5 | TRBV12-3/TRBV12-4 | TGTGCCAGCACCTCAACGGACTATAGCAATCAGCCCCAGCATTTT | CASTSTDYSNQPQHF
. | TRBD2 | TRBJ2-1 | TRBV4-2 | TGTGCCAGCAGCCAAATGACTAGCGGGGGGGTAACTAGCTCCTACAATGAGCAGTTCTTC | CASSQMTSGGVTSSYNEQFF
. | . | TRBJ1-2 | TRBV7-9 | TGTGCCAGCAGCTCTTGGGGCGACTATGGCTACACCTTC | CASSSWGDYGYTF
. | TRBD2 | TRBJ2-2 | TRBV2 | TGTGCCAGCAGTGGGGGACTAGCGGGGGACCGAACCGGGGAGCTGTTTTTT | CASSGGLAGDRTGELFF
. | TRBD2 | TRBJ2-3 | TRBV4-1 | TGCGCCAGCAGTAGGACTAGCGGTACTATTAGCACAGATACGCAGTATTTT | CASSRTSGTISTDTQYF
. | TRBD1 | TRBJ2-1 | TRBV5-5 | TGTGCCAGCAGTCGGGGACAGGGCTACAATGAGCAGTTCTTC | CASSRGQGYNEQFF
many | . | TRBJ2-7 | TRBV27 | TGTGCCAGCAGCTTAGGAGGGGGCAAATACGAGCAGTACTTC | CASSLGGGKYEQYF
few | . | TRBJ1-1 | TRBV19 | TGTGCCAGACATCCAGGAGGGAACACTGAAGCTCTCTTT | CARHPGGNTEALF
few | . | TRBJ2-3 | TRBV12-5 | TGTGCTAGTGGTTTGGTAACTAGGAGGGACGGGGATACGCAGTATTTT | CASGLVTRRDGDTQYF
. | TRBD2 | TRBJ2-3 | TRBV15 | TGTGCCACCAGCAGAGGGGTGGCTAGCGGGGGTTACCCCTCGCAGTATTTT | CATSRGVASGGYPSQYF
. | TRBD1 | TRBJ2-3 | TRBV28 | TGTGCCAGCAGTGTAGGGACAGGGGGCTGGGATTTT | CASSVGTGGWDF
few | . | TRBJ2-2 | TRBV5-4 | TGTGCCAGCACCTCAGGGCAAGTTAACACCGGGGAGCTGTTTTTT | CASTSGQVNTGELFF
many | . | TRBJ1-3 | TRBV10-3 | TGTGCCATCAGCGGGACGGTCTCTGGAAACACCATATATTTT | CAISGTVSGNTIYF
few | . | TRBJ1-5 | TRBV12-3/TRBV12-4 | TGTGCCAGCAGCGACGCAGGGCCCCAGCATTTT | CASSDAGPQHF
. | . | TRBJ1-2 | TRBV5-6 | TGTGCCAGCAGCCTACGACGAAGCCACTATGGCTACACCTTC | CASSLRRSHYGYTF
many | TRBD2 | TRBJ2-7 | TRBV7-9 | TGTGCCAGCAGCCCCGGGCTAGCGGGGGGCTACTACGAGCAGTACTTC | CASSPGLAGGYYEQYF
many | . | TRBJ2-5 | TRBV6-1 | TGTGCCAGCAGTGAGGGCAGGGGAGGATGGGAGACCCAGTACTTC | CASSEGRGGWETQYF
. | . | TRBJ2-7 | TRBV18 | TGTGCCAACTCAGCATTCCAAGAGAGCTACGAGCAGTACTTC | CANSAFQESYEQYF
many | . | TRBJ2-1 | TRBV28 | TGTGCCAGCACCATGAGACAGGTTAGAGGGAATGAGCAGTTCTTC | CASTMRQVRGNEQFF
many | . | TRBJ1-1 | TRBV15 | TGTGCCACCAGCACGACACTGAACACTGAAGCTTTCTTT | CATSTTLNTEAFF
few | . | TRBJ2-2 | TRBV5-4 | TGTGCCAGCAGCTTAAAAGGCGGGTACACCGGGGAGCTGTTTTTT | CASSLKGGYTGELFF
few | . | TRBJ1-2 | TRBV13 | TGTGCCAGCAGCTTCCGGACATACTATGGCTACACCTTC | CASSFRTYYGYTF
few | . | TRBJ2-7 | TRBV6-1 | TGTGCCAGCAGCCGGGACTTCACCCTTGGATACGAGCAGTACTTC | CASSRDFTLGYEQYF
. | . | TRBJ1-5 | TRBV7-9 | TGTGCCAGCACGGTTGGAGGGGCGAACAATCAGCCCCAGCATTTT | CASTVGGANNQPQHF
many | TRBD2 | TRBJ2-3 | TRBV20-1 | TGCAGTGCTAGAGATAACCAGCGGGGGACAGATACGCAGTATTTT | CSARDNQRGTDTQYF
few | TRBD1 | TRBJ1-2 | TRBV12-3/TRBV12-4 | TGTGCCAGCACCTACGCAGGGGGGCAAATCTATGGCTACACCTTC | CASTYAGGQIYGYTF
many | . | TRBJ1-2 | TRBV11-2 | TGTGCCAGCAGCTTGAACGGGGGGTATTATGGCTACACCTTC | CASSLNGGYYGYTF
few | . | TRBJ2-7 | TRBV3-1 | TGTGCCAGCAGCTATAGCGACGCCTACGAGCAGTACTTC | CASSYSDAYEQYF
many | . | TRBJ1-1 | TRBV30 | TGTGCCTGGAGTTCGGACACCGGCCTGAACACTGAAGCTTTCTTT | CAWSSDTGLNTEAFF
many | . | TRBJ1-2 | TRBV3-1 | TGTGCCAGCAGCCAACCAGGGTACGACTCGGGCTACACCTTC | CASSQPGYDSGYTF
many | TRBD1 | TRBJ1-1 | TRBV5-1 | TGTGCCAGCTCACAGACAGGGGTGAACACTGAAGCTTTCTTT | CASSQTGVNTEAFF